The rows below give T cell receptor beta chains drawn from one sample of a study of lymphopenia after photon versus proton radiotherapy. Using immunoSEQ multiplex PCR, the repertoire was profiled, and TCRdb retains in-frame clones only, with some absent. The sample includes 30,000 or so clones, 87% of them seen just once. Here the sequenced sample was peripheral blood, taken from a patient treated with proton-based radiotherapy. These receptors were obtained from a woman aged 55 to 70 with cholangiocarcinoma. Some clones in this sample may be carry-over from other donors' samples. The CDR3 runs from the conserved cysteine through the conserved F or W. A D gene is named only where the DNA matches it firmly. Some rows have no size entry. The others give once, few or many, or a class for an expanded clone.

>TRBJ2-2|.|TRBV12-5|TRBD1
CASGPTGSGELFF
TGTGCTAGTGGTCCGACAGGGTCCGGGGAGCTGTTTTTT
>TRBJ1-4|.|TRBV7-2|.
CASSLARGGNEKLFF
TGTGCCAGCAGCTTAGCGCGCGGGGGGAATGAAAAACTGTTTTTT
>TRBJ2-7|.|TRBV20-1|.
CSARDGYEQYF
TGCAGTGCTAGGGACGGATACGAGCAGTACTTC
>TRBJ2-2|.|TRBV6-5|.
CASRTGTLNTGELFF
TGTGCCAGCAGGACCGGGACATTGAACACCGGGGAGCTGTTTTTT
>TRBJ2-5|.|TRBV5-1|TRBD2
CASSSYIAGGGETQYF
TGCGCCAGCAGCTCGTACATAGCGGGGGGTGGAGAGACCCAGTACTTC
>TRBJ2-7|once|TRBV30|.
CAWTGIPRREQYF
TGTGCCTGGACCGGGATCCCTCGTCGCGAGCAGTACTTC
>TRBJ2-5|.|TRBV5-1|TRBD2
CASNIAGAGQETQYF
TGCGCCAGCAACATAGCGGGGGCCGGCCAAGAGACCCAGTACTTC
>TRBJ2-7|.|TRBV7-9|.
CASSPVGRYEQYF
TGTGCCAGCAGCCCGGTCGGGAGATACGAGCAGTACTTC
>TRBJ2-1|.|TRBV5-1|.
CASSLGGSYNEQFF
TGCGCCAGCAGCTTAGGGGGCTCCTACAATGAGCAGTTCTTC
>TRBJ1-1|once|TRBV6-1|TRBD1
CASIQTGRIEAFF
TGTGCCAGCATCCAGACAGGGAGGATTGAAGCTTTCTTT
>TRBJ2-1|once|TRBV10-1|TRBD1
CASHTPGQGQFF
TGCGCCAGCCATACTCCGGGACAGGGACAGTTCTTC
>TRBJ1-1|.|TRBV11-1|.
CASSRGRGNTEAFF
TGTGCCAGCAGCCGCGGAAGGGGGAACACTGAAGCTTTCTTT
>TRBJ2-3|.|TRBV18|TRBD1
CASSRDSRTDTQYF
TGTGCCAGCTCACGGGACAGTCGCACAGATACGCAGTATTTT
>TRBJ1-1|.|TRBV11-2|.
CASSTKPPAEAFF
TGTGCCAGCAGCACAAAGCCTCCCGCTGAAGCTTTCTTT
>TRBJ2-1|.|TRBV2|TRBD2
CASGGLSPSHSYNEQFF
TGTGCCAGCGGGGGACTATCCCCCTCACACTCCTACAATGAGCAGTTCTTC
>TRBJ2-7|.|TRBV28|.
CASTSSGRNSYEQYF
TGTGCCAGCACCTCATCTGGGAGAAACTCCTACGAGCAGTACTTC
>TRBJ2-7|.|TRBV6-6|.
CATWPGNSYEQYF
TGTGCCACCTGGCCGGGAAACTCCTACGAGCAGTACTTC
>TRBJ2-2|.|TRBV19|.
CASSIRGSHTGELFF
TGTGCCAGTAGTATAAGGGGGTCACACACCGGGGAGCTGTTTTTT
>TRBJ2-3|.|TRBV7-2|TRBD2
CASSLINPSGGGVAVAQYF
TGTGCCAGCAGCTTAATTAACCCTAGCGGGGGTGGGGTGGCCGTGGCGCAGTATTTT
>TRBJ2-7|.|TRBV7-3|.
CASSSQIPVTGISYEQYF
TGTGCCAGCAGCTCCCAGATCCCGGTGACAGGAATTTCCTACGAGCAGTACTTC
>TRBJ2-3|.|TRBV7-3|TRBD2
CASSPRPGGTDTQYF
TGTGCCAGCAGCCCCCGCCCGGGGGGAACAGATACGCAGTATTTT
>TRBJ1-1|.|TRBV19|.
CASSITENTEAFF
TGTGCCAGTAGTATTACGGAGAACACTGAAGCTTTCTTT
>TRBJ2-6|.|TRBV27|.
CASSLEGTAGANVLTF
TGTGCCAGCAGTTTGGAGGGGACAGCTGGGGCCAACGTCCTGACTTTC
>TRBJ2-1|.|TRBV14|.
CASSRPASSYNEQFF
TGTGCCAGCAGCCGACCAGCGAGCTCCTACAATGAGCAGTTCTTC
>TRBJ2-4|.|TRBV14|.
CASSQESSVAKNIQYF
TGTGCCAGCAGCCAAGAGTCTAGCGTAGCCAAAAACATTCAGTACTTC
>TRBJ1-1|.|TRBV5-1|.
CASREGGPLSTEAFF
TGCGCCAGCCGCGAGGGGGGCCCACTAAGCACTGAAGCTTTCTTT
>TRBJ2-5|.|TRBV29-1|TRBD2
CSVALTSGGAGETQYF
TGCAGCGTTGCTTTGACTAGCGGGGGGGCAGGTGAGACCCAGTACTTC
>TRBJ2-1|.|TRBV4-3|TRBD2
CASRSSGRPNEQFF
TGCGCCAGTCGATCTAGCGGGAGGCCCAATGAGCAGTTCTTC
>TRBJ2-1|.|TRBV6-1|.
CASNDYNEQFF
TGTGCCAGCAATGATTACAATGAGCAGTTCTTC
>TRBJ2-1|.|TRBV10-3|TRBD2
CAITGLAAYNEQFF
TGTGCCATAACGGGACTAGCGGCCTACAATGAGCAGTTCTTC
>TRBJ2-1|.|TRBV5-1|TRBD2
CASSLELAGGPYNEQFF
TGCGCCAGCAGCTTGGAACTAGCGGGGGGGCCCTACAATGAGCAGTTCTTC
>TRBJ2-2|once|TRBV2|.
CASSEVSSGELFF
TGTGCCAGCAGTGAGGTTTCGTCCGGGGAGCTGTTTTTT
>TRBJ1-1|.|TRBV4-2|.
CASSQDLEGKEAFF
TGTGCCAGCAGCCAAGATCTTGAGGGCAAGGAAGCTTTCTTT
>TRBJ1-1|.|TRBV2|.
CARRTANDKAFF
TGTGCCAGGCGGACTGCAAACGATAAGGCTTTCTTT
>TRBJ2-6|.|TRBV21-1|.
CASSKGSTSGGPSGANVLTF
TGTGCCAGCAGCAAAGGAAGTACTAGCGGGGGCCCCTCTGGGGCCAACGTCCTGACTTTC
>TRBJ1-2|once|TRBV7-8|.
CASSLALKERGYTF
TGTGCCAGCAGCTTAGCGCTAAAGGAACGAGGCTACACCTTC
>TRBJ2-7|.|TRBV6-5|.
CASSDPTVYEQYF
TGTGCCAGCAGTGACCCAACCGTCTACGAGCAGTACTTC
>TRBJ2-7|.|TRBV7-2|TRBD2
CASRRLGLAGGEQYF
TGTGCCAGCAGGCGCCTCGGACTAGCGGGGGGCGAGCAGTACTTC
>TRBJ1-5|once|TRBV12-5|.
CASGFGSNQPQHF
TGTGCTAGTGGTTTCGGTAGCAATCAGCCCCAGCATTTT
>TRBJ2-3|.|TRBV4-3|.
CASSQDNGMDSTDTQYF
TGCGCCAGCAGCCAAGATAACGGGATGGACTCCACAGATACGCAGTATTTT
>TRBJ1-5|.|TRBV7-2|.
CASSSGQINQPQHF
TGTGCCAGCAGCTCCGGACAAATCAATCAGCCCCAGCATTTT
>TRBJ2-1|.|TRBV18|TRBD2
CASSPRLAGQYNEQFF
TGTGCCAGCTCACCGCGACTAGCGGGACAGTACAATGAGCAGTTCTTC
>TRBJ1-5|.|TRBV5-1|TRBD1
CASTPGTDTQHF
TGCGCCAGCACCCCGGGGACAGATACGCAGCATTTT
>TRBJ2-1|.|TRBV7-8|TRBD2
CASTLAGIGSYNEQFF
TGTGCAAGCACCCTAGCGGGAATAGGTTCCTACAATGAGCAGTTCTTC
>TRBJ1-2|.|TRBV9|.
CASNPGQPNYGYTF
TGTGCCAGTAACCCGGGCCAACCTAACTATGGCTACACCTTC
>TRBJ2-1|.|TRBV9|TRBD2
CASSADSGSYNEQFF
TGTGCCAGCAGCGCTGATAGCGGGAGCTACAATGAGCAGTTCTTC
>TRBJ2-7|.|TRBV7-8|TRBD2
CASSLAGLAGGLEQYF
TGTGCCAGCAGCTTAGCGGGATTAGCGGGAGGTCTCGAGCAGTACTTC
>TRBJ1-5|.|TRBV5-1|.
CASRWDGNQPQHF
TGCGCCAGCAGGTGGGACGGCAATCAGCCCCAGCATTTT
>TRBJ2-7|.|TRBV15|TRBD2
CATSPGLALSSYEQYF
TGTGCCACCAGCCCAGGACTAGCGTTAAGCTCCTACGAGCAGTACTTC
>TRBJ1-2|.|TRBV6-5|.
CASRPRQDTNYGYTF
TGTGCCAGCAGACCGAGACAGGACACTAACTATGGCTACACCTTC
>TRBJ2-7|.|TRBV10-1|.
CASSDGSLGEQYF
TGCGCCAGCAGTGATGGGAGTTTAGGGGAGCAGTACTTC
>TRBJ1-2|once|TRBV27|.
CASSLLPNYGYTF
TGTGCCAGCAGTTTACTACCTAACTATGGCTACACCTTC
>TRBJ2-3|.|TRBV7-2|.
CASSIGRWDTQYF
TGTGCCAGCTCAATAGGTCGCTGGGATACGCAGTATTTT
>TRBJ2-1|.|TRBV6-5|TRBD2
CASSYSGEEQFF
TGTGCCAGCAGTTATAGCGGGGAAGAGCAGTTCTTC
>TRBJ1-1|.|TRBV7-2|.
CASAAGVGMNTEAFF
TGTGCCAGCGCTGCGGGGGTGGGGATGAACACTGAAGCTTTCTTT
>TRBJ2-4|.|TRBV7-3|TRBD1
CASSSGGAGIQYF
TGTGCCAGCAGCTCAGGGGGTGCCGGCATTCAGTACTTC
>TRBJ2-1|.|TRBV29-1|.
CSVESDRLVSEQFF
TGCAGCGTTGAGTCGGACAGACTGGTTAGTGAGCAGTTCTTC
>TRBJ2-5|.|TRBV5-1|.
CASSSYLGGQETQYF
TGCGCCAGCAGCTCCTACCTTGGGGGGCAGGAGACCCAGTACTTC